This TCR beta chain originates from a study of a mutant IDH1 vaccine in newly diagnosed glioma. Background on the study: Therapy received beforehand was radiotherapy, temozolomide, or both, with most patients given both.

Time point defined: week 47, end of study. Each dose of the vaccine consisted of 300 ug of mutant IDH1 20-mer peptide, with topical imiquimod. TCRdb's copy holds only in-frame clones and misses some; the assay was immunoSEQ multiplex PCR. This sample has tens of thousands of clones; around 86% occur once, and the top ten carry over 2.5%. The CDR3 loop spans 13 amino acids. Germline CDR1 reads MGHRA; CDR2 reads YSYEKL. Trimming left V 0 bases short and J 8 bases short, with 8 bases between. This clone was seen only a few times. The antigen is not known. This TCR derives from a woman aged 45-65 years with glioma. The genes are TRBV4-1 and TRBJ2-1; no reliable D call. The sequenced sample was PBMCs, obtained from a glioma patient whose treatment included an IDH1 peptide vaccine. The CDR3 sequence is CASSQDSIDEQFF. In DNA form, the CDR3 reads TGCGCCAGCAGCCAAGATTCAATCGATGAGCAGTTCTTC.